Below are 32 T cell receptor beta chains sequenced from a single sample in a study of vaccination and CD4 T cells after COVID-19 (dated by TCRdb to 2022 to 2024). These receptors are not linked to any known antigen. The library relied on PCR. The instrument given in TCRdb is Illumina iSeq 100. DNA from cultured CD4+ T cells was subjected to TCR sequencing with the Oncomine TCR Beta short-read assay at the Johns Hopkins FTIC core. The public reads were quality trimmed at Q25 with fastp and then assembled into clones with MiXCR by TCRdb, keeping productive beta chains. CDR3 protein sequences are deduplicated, and each keeps its most common genes and DNA. The sample yields about 26,000 distinct CDR3 sequences; 50% were counted once. The biggest ten clones account for under 30% of the sample. Read against the paper, the sample's treatment or condition label means: approximately 11-day PBMC culture with coronavirus spike peptide pools or control peptides (ViraFEST assay).

The specimen comprised CD4+ T cells from blood, cultured in vitro, sampled before SARS-CoV-2 vaccination. Receptors were obtained from a human donor who received a COVID-19 vaccine.

The chain links TRBV28 to TRBJ1-6, with 9 positions matching TRBD1. Germline values: CDR1 MDHEN, CDR2 SYDVKM. The ends lost 3 bases at V and 5 bases at J; junction bases unmatched: 14. The CDR3 is made up of 19 amino acids. This CDR3 is CASSFLGQGRNLDNSPLHF. Here the CDR3 DNA reads TGTGCCAGCAGTTTCCTCGGACAGGGGCGAAATCTAGATAATTCACCCCTCCACTTT.

The chain is built from TRBV5-1 and TRBJ1-2, with 7 nucleotides matching TRBD1. CDR1 and CDR2 from the germline V gene are SGHRS and YFSETQ. There are 13 residues in the CDR3. V lost 4 bases to trimming and J lost 8 bases; unmatched junction nucleotides: 8. The CDR3 region has the DNA TGCGCCAGCAGCCTGTCCGACAGGGACGGCTACACCTTC. As protein: CASSLSDRDGYTF.

In this sample, this clonotype turned up once. The chain couples TRBV5-6 to TRBJ2-5; tentatively, D is TRBD2 (6 bases). Looked up from germline, CDR1 is SGHDT and CDR2 is YYEEEE. V lost 4 bases and J 3 bases, leaving 19 bases between the germline ends. The CDR3 consists of 16 residues. The CDR3 sequence: CASSHIGRQAEETQYF. CDR3 in DNA: TGTGCCAGCAGCCACATAGGGAGGCAGGCTGAAGAGACCCAGTACTTC.

The genes are TRBV19 and TRBJ2-1; 8 positions agree with TRBD1. CDR3 length equals 14 residues. Per germline, CDR1 LNHDA and CDR2 SQIVND (reference sequence). V dropped 4 bases and J dropped 4; count of bases not matched to a gene: 3. The CDR3 spells CASSTQGAYNEQFF. In DNA form, the CDR3 reads TGTGCCAGTAGTACGCAGGGGGCTTACAATGAGCAGTTCTTC.

The gene calls are TRBV14 and TRBJ1-2; TRBD1 might be the D (5 bases). The CDR3 covers 14 residues. Germline V gene lookup returns CDR1 SGHDN and CDR2 FVKESK. V was shortened by 0 bases and J by 0 bases, with 5 bases between the two germline ends. The CDR3 nucleotides read TGTGCCAGCAGCCAAGACAGGGCTAACTATGGCTACACCTTC. Amino acid sequence: CASSQDRANYGYTF.

The V gene is TRBV7-9, the J gene TRBJ2-1, with TRBD2 matching 12 bases. This CDR3 region has 18 residues. Germline V gene data show CDR1 as SEHNR and CDR2 as FQNEAQ (reference sequence). J lost 0 bases, V lost 2 bases, and 5 bases had no gene match. The CDR3 loop is CASSLMGLAGNSYNEQFF. The DNA for the CDR3 is TGTGCCAGCAGCTTAATGGGACTAGCGGGTAACTCCTACAATGAGCAGTTCTTC. Looking up the rest from reference TRBV7-9 and TRBJ2-1 gives the full variable domain: DTGVSQNPRHKITKRGQNVTFRCDPISEHNRLYWYRQTLGQGPEFLTYFQNEAQLEKSRLLSDRFSAERPKGSFSTLEIQRTEQGDSAMYLCASSLMGLAGNSYNEQFFGPGTRLTVL.

The chain combines TRBV7-9 with TRBJ1-4; 8 bases are a match to TRBD1. Germline loops: CDR1 SEHNR, CDR2 FQNEAQ (reference sequence). The CDR3 is 14 residues long. Trimming at V came to 2 bases and at J to 8 bases, leaving 4 bases not matched to a gene. In nucleotides, the CDR3 is TGTGCCAGCAGCTTACAGGGGGCGCGGGAAAAACTGTTTTTT. Its translation: CASSLQGAREKLFF.

The chain couples TRBV11-2 to TRBJ2-7; D is ambiguous. V was shortened by 5 bases and J by 2 bases, with 13 bases between the two germline ends. The CDR3 totals 14 residues. Germline lookup yields CDR1 SGHAT and CDR2 FQNNGV. CDR3 region: CASSRGPAAYEQYF. CDR3 DNA: TGTGCCAGCAGCCGCGGCCCAGCCGCCTACGAGCAGTACTTC. Drawing the rest from reference TRBV11-2 and TRBJ2-7, the complete variable domain is EAGVAQSPRYKIIEKRQSVAFWCNPISGHATLYWYQQILGQGPKLLIQFQNNGVVDDSQLPKDRFSAERLKGVDSTLKIQPAKLEDSAVYLCASSRGPAAYEQYFGPGTRLTVT.

This clonotype has just one count. The V and J genes are TRBV9 and TRBJ1-3, with 9 bases aligning to TRBD1. V lost 4 bases, J lost 8 bases, and 7 bases stayed unmatched. In germline, CDR1 is SGDLS, CDR2 YYNGEE. The CDR3 sequence is 14 residues long. In nucleotides, the CDR3 is TGTGCCAGCAGCCCCCGGACAGGGGATGACACCATATATTTT. As protein: CASSPRTGDDTIYF.

CDR3 in amino acids: CASSQQGAQETQYF. The CDR3 DNA is TGTGCCAGTAGTCAACAAGGGGCCCAAGAGACCCAGTACTTC. J is TRBJ2-5 and V is TRBV19, with a weak D call TRBD1 (5 bases). The CDR3 is 14 residues long. The V end lost 5 bases, the J end lost 1 base, and 11 bases lay between the germline ends. CDR1 and CDR2 (germline): LNHDA, SQIVND (reference sequence).

This sequence joins TRBV12-2 and TRBJ2-3; the table's D call of TRBD2 was not tested on the DNA. TRBV12-2 is a known pseudogene. This CDR3 contains 17 residues. As DNA, the CDR3 is TGTGCACCCCGCTTACAAGTTCCAGCGGGGAGGAAAGATACGCAGTATTTT. Its protein is CAPRLQVPAGRKDTQYF.

The chain employs TRBV11-3 and TRBJ1-1; D not certain. V was cut by 0 bases and J by 8 bases, with 13 bases left in between. Germline loops: CDR1 SGHNT, CDR2 YENEEA. CDR3 length: 14 amino acids. The CDR3 DNA is TGTGCCAGCAGCTTAGATAGCCCGGTCGAGGAAGCTTTCTTT. Its protein product is CASSLDSPVEEAFF. Complete variable domain (other parts from reference TRBV11-3 and TRBJ1-1): EAGVVQSPRYKIIEKKQPVAFWCNPISGHNTLYWYLQNLGQGPELLIRYENEEAVDDSQLPKDRFSAERLKGVDSTLKIQPAELGDSAVYLCASSLDSPVEEAFFGQGTRLTVV.

The J gene is TRBJ1-1, the V gene TRBV20-1; the D gene is possibly TRBD1 (6 bases). The CDR3 has 15 amino acids. Germline CDR1 reads DFQATT; CDR2 reads SNEGSKA (reference sequence). The ends were cut back, 1 base at V and 4 bases at J, with 16 bases in the middle. In nucleotides, the CDR3 is TGCAGTGCTAGAGGAGCCCACAGGGTTGGCACTGAAGCTTTCTTT. Protein sequence: CSARGAHRVGTEAFF.

The rearrangement uses TRBV7-2 and TRBJ2-7, with TRBD1 identical over 10 bases. The V gene's germline CDR1 is SGHTA and CDR2 FQGNSA. V dropped 1 base and J dropped 0; count of bases not matched to a gene: 9. The CDR3 has 18 amino acids. The CDR3 DNA is TGTGCCAGCAGCTTAGTAGGGACAGGGGTGGGAGGCTCCTACGAGCAGTACTTC. It is translated as CASSLVGTGVGGSYEQYF.

This clonotype occurred a few times. V is TRBV4-2 and J is TRBJ1-2, with D perhaps TRBD1 (6 bases). The CDR3 loop spans 14 amino acids. The germline gives CDR1 LGHNA, CDR2 YNFKEQ. V dropped 4 bases and J dropped 1 base, with 10 bases sitting between them. The CDR3 loop is CASSPNRDNYGYTF. Here the CDR3 DNA reads TGTGCCAGCAGCCCCAACAGGGATAACTATGGCTACACCTTC.

The chain couples TRBV20-1 to TRBJ2-3, with a weak D call TRBD2 (5 bases). Per the germline V gene, CDR1 is DFQATT and CDR2 is SNEGSKA (reference sequence). CDR3 length: 15 amino acids. Deletions cut 5 bases from V and 2 bases from J, with 17 bases between. The CDR3 is CSAPSLERNTDTQYF. CDR3 bases: TGCAGTGCTCCCAGCCTAGAGCGGAACACAGATACGCAGTATTTT.

This chain uses TRBV7-2 with TRBJ1-5, with D possibly being TRBD1 (5 bases). The CDR3 is made up of 14 amino acids. Trimming shortened V by 1 base and J by 6 bases, and 10 bases separated the two germline ends. Looked up from germline, CDR1 is SGHTA and CDR2 is FQGNSA. For the CDR3, the DNA is TGTGCCAGCAGCTTAGGGCTGAGGGGTCAGCCCCAGCATTTT. It is translated as CASSLGLRGQPQHF.

The chain joins TRBV7-8 to TRBJ2-2, with D possibly TRBD1 on 5 matching bases. CDR3 length: 13 amino acids. Germline V CDR1 and CDR2: SGHVS, FQNEAQ. V dropped 8 bases and J dropped 4 bases, with 11 bases sitting between them. DNA of the CDR3: TGTGCCAGCCGAAATAGGGGCACCGGGGAGCTGTTTTTT. This sequence encodes CASRNRGTGELFF.

V usage is TRBV24-1 and J usage is TRBJ2-5; TRBD2 matches 11 bases. This CDR3 contains 15 residues. Germline loops: CDR1 KGHDR, CDR2 SFDVKD. V lost 3 bases and J lost 3; bases outside the gene matches: 2. CDR3 in DNA: TGTGCCACCAGTGATGTTAGCGGGGGGGAAGAGACCCAGTACTTC. This encodes CATSDVSGGEETQYF.

The chain couples TRBV6-5 to TRBJ1-1, with 8 bases matching TRBD1. Germline CDR1 is MNHEY and CDR2 is SVGAGI. V dropped 4 bases and J dropped 3; count of bases not matched to a gene: 1. This CDR3 region has 13 residues. DNA of the CDR3: TGTGCCAGCAGTTCGGACAGGGACACTGAAGCTTTCTTT. Translated, it gives CASSSDRDTEAFF.

J is TRBJ2-1 and V is TRBV3-1; 12 nucleotides line up with TRBD2. The CDR3 runs to 18 residues. J lost 5 bases, V lost 1 base, and 9 bases had no gene match. Germline V gene data show CDR1 as LGHDT and CDR2 as YNNKEL (reference sequence). DNA of the CDR3: TGTGCCAGCAGCCAAGGGAAAGGAGGACTAGCGGGAAACAATGAGCAGTTCTTC. It translates to CASSQGKGGLAGNNEQFF.

The rearrangement uses TRBV19 and TRBJ2-1, with D unclear. The germline V and J ends were trimmed by 7 bases and 6 bases, with 22 bases remaining between them. This CDR3 contains 16 residues. The V gene's germline CDR1 is LNHDA and CDR2 SQIVND (reference sequence). CDR3 amino acids: CASTPLRKGASNEQFF. DNA of the CDR3: TGTGCCAGTACCCCTCTTCGGAAGGGTGCATCCAATGAGCAGTTCTTC. The whole variable domain, filled in from reference TRBV19 and TRBJ2-1, reads DGGITQSPKYLFRKEGQNVTLSCEQNLNHDAMYWYRQDPGQGLRLIYYSQIVNDFQKGDIAEGYSVSREKKESFPLTVTSAQKNPTAFYLCASTPLRKGASNEQFFGPGTRLTVL.

This chain uses TRBV3-1 with TRBJ2-1; D not certain. This CDR3 is built from 12 residues. CDR1 is LGHDT, CDR2 YNNKEL, per germline (reference sequence). V was shortened by 4 bases and J by 4 bases, with 5 bases between the two germline ends. The CDR3 DNA follows: TGTGCCAGCAGCCGCGATTACAATGAGCAGTTCTTC. As protein: CASSRDYNEQFF.

This chain connects TRBV30 to TRBJ1-2; D not resolved. The CDR3 sequence is 14 residues long. Germline lookup yields CDR1 GTSNPN and CDR2 SVGIG (reference sequence). The V end was cut by 2 bases, the J end by 6 bases, with 16 bases between. In nucleotides, the CDR3 is TGTGCCTGGAGTTTCCCGACAAGGGATAATGGCTACACCTTC. Encoded protein: CAWSFPTRDNGYTF. Together with reference TRBV30 and TRBJ1-2, the CDR3 gives the full variable domain: SQTIHQWPATLVQPVGSPLSLECTVEGTSNPNLYWYRQAAGRGLQLLFYSVGIGQISSEVPQNLSASRPQDRQFILSSKKLLLSDSGFYLCAWSFPTRDNGYTFGSGTRLTVV.

The chain links TRBV10-2 to TRBJ1-2; a possible D gene is TRBD1 (6 bases). Trimming removed 0 bases at V and 1 base at J, with 9 bases between. Germline V gene lookup returns CDR1 WSHSY and CDR2 SAAADI. The CDR3 length is 15 residues. The CDR3 loop is CASSESGGLNYGYTF. The CDR3 DNA follows: TGCGCCAGCAGTGAGTCTGGGGGCCTTAACTATGGCTACACCTTC.

The CDR3 sequence is CASSEGWDVVNTEAFF. The CDR3 nucleotides are TGTGCCAGCAGTGAAGGATGGGACGTCGTGAACACTGAAGCTTTCTTT. This sequence joins TRBV2 and TRBJ1-1, with D possibly matching TRBD1 (5 bases). Trimming cost V 1 base and J 0 bases, with 12 bases left between them. The germline gives CDR1 SNHLY, CDR2 FYNNEI. This CDR3 is built from 16 residues.

J is TRBJ1-2 and V is TRBV9; D may be TRBD1 (6 bases). Germline CDR1 is SGDLS and CDR2 is YYNGEE. Deletions cut 3 bases from V and 6 bases from J, with 18 bases between. The CDR3 loop spans 15 amino acids. The CDR3 sequence: CASSAQVDSIHGYTF. In nucleotides, the CDR3 is TGTGCCAGCAGCGCCCAAGTGGACAGTATCCATGGCTACACCTTC.

This clonotype has just one count. This chain connects TRBV27 to TRBJ2-7, with a possible D match to TRBD1 (5 bases). Germline CDR1 and CDR2: MNHEY and SMNVEV (reference sequence). The V end lost 1 base, the J end lost 0 bases, and 10 bases lay between the germline ends. The CDR3 is 15 amino acids. DNA for the CDR3: TGTGCCAGCAGTTTATTAGGGGCCAGCTCCTACGAGCAGTACTTC. It codes for CASSLLGASSYEQYF.

This rearrangement joins TRBV5-1 to TRBJ1-1; D might be TRBD1 (6 bases). The CDR3 has 15 amino acids. Trimming took 0 bases from V and 5 from J, leaving 14 bases between them. Germline V CDR1 and CDR2: SGHRS, YFSETQ. The CDR3 sequence is CASSLARGAGTEAFF. Here the CDR3 DNA reads TGCGCCAGCAGCTTGGCTCGGGGGGCTGGGACTGAAGCTTTCTTT. Drawing the rest from reference TRBV5-1 and TRBJ1-1, the complete variable domain is KAGVTQTPRYLIKTRGQQVTLSCSPISGHRSVSWYQQTPGQGLQFLFEYFSETQRNKGNFPGRFSGRQFSNSRSEMNVSTLELGDSALYLCASSLARGAGTEAFFGQGTRLTVV.

The chain has TRBV6-5 and TRBJ2-5, with 8 positions matching TRBD1. CDR1 and CDR2 from the germline V gene are MNHEY and SVGAGI. V lost 0 bases and J lost 5; bases outside the gene matches: 5. This CDR3 comprises 15 residues. CDR3 nucleotides: TGTGCCAGCAGTTACTCTCAGGGGGCGACGGAGACCCAGTACTTC. It codes for CASSYSQGATETQYF.

This clonotype was counted a few times. The chain recombines TRBV7-3 with TRBJ2-5, with 8 bases matching TRBD1. The CDR3 has 14 residues. V shed 3 bases, J shed 7 bases, and the junction held 7 bases outside the gene matches. The germline V gene has CDR1 SGHTA and CDR2 FQGTGA. The CDR3 is CASSFGQGTGTQYF. CDR3 in DNA: TGTGCCAGCAGCTTTGGACAGGGCACGGGGACCCAGTACTTC.

The V call is TRBV7-2, the J call TRBJ2-3; possibly TRBD2 for D (6 bases). CDR3 size: 14 residues. The ends were cut back, 5 bases at V and 4 bases at J, with 13 bases in the middle. Germline V gene sequence: CDR1 SGHTA, CDR2 FQGNSA. In DNA, the CDR3 is TGTGCCAGCAGCCCCCGGGTAGCGGCAGATACGCAGTATTTT. Translated: CASSPRVAADTQYF.